Below are 20 T cell receptor beta chains sequenced from a single sample in a study of early T cells in non-severe SARS-CoV-2 infection. TCRdb reanalysed the 5' RACE reads using MiXCR and keeps one entry per CDR3 protein. The profile covers over 95,000 distinct CDR3 sequences, with around 17% appearing a single time and roughly 1.3% taken by the ten largest. Specimen: whole blood. These receptors were taken from an adult who was a healthcare worker with PCR-confirmed SARS-CoV-2 infection or an uninfected control (not recorded which).

This clonotype was picked up a small number of times. The chain recombines TRBV5-4 with TRBJ2-1; the D is unclear. The CDR3 length is 12 residues. In germline, CDR1 is SGHNT, CDR2 YYREEE (reference sequence). The V and J ends lost 3 bases and 4 bases respectively, with 5 bases between them. CDR3 loop: CASSSAYNEQFF. The CDR3 DNA sequence: TGTGCCAGCAGCTCCGCGTACAATGAGCAGTTCTTC.

The genes are TRBV11-2 and TRBJ2-3; 7 bases align to TRBD1. Germline V CDR1 and CDR2: SGHAT, FQNNGV. V was clipped by 3 bases and J by 2 bases; unmatched bases: 5. The CDR3 covers 15 residues. The CDR3 DNA reads as TGTGCCAGCAGCTTCCCGACAGGGAACACAGATACGCAGTATTTT. Protein sequence: CASSFPTGNTDTQYF.

This clonotype was picked up a small number of times. This chain uses TRBV5-4 with TRBJ1-1; tentatively, D is TRBD1 (5 bases). Trimming removed 2 bases at V and 1 base at J, with 6 bases between. The CDR3 covers 13 residues. Germline V gene sequence: CDR1 SGHNT, CDR2 YYREEE (reference sequence). In nucleotides, the CDR3 is TGTGCCAGCAGCTTCGACAGGAACACTGAAGCTTTCTTT. Its protein is CASSFDRNTEAFF.

V and J are TRBV27 and TRBJ1-2, with 7 bases matching TRBD1. V was pared by 9 bases and J by 8 bases, with 12 bases of the junction left unmatched. Germline V gene lookup returns CDR1 MNHEY and CDR2 SMNVEV (reference sequence). This CDR3 is 13 amino acids long. CDR3: CARQGRGEGGYTF. In DNA form, the CDR3 reads TGTGCCAGACAGGGGAGAGGTGAAGGCGGCTACACCTTC.

The chain combines TRBV5-6 with TRBJ2-7; the D gene is possibly TRBD1 (5 bases). CDR3 length equals 16 residues. Germline-derived CDR1 and CDR2 are SGHDT and YYEEEE. Deletions cut 2 bases from V and 0 bases from J, with 15 bases between. The CDR3 protein is CASSFFPPRDSYEQYF. CDR3 DNA sequence: TGTGCCAGCAGCTTCTTCCCCCCCAGGGACTCCTACGAGCAGTACTTC.

The chain has TRBV20-1 and TRBJ1-6, with D possibly matching TRBD1 (5 bases). The CDR3 covers 13 residues. V shed 1 base and J shed 10 bases, with 11 bases lying between them. In germline, CDR1 is DFQATT, CDR2 SNEGSKA (reference sequence). The DNA of the CDR3 is TGCAGTGCTAGAGCCCGTGGGGGATCACCCCTCCACTTT. Amino acid sequence: CSARARGGSPLHF.

This clonotype was counted ten times or more. The chain carries TRBV7-9 and TRBJ1-4; a possible D gene is TRBD1 (5 bases). Germline V gene data show CDR1 as SEHNR and CDR2 as FQNEAQ (reference sequence). The CDR3 spans 12 residues. The CDR3 loop reads CALVGGDEKLFF. The CDR3 DNA reads as TGTGCTTTAGTCGGGGGAGACGAAAAACTGTTTTTT.

This chain joins TRBV7-9 and TRBJ2-2; TRBD1 might be the D (6 bases). The germline V gene encodes CDR1 SEHNR and CDR2 FQNEAQ (reference sequence). The V gene lost 4 bases and the J gene lost 4 bases, with 10 bases spanning the gap. The CDR3 extends over 14 amino acids. CDR3 sequence (DNA): TGTGCCAGCAGCTCCACAGGGATCACCGGGGAGCTGTTTTTT. It specifies CASSSTGITGELFF.

This clonotype has more than one count but fewer than ten. The chain has TRBV6-1 and TRBJ1-3; D call uncertain. V lost 6 bases and J 0 bases, leaving 3 bases between the germline ends. Per the germline V gene, CDR1 is MNHNS and CDR2 is SASEGT. The CDR3 contains 12 residues. CDR3 bases: TGTGCCAGCAGCGTCTCTGGAAACACCATATATTTT. This gives the protein CASSVSGNTIYF.

This clonotype showed up many times. The chain has TRBV6-1 and TRBJ2-1; no reliable D call. Trimming removed 4 bases from V and 10 bases from J, with 8 bases in between. CDR1 is MNHNS, CDR2 SASEGT, per germline. This CDR3 region has 11 residues. CDR3 amino acids: CASSASMEQFF. The CDR3 DNA reads as TGTGCCAGCAGTGCCTCTATGGAGCAGTTCTTC.

This sequence joins TRBV13 and TRBJ2-3, with a possible D match to TRBD2 (6 bases). CDR3 size: 14 residues. Germline values: CDR1 PRHDT, CDR2 FYEKMQ (reference sequence). V shed 9 bases and J shed 4 bases, with 17 bases lying between them. DNA for the CDR3: TGTGCCAGAGGTCGGCGGACGGGGGCAGATACGCAGTATTTT. Translation gives CARGRRTGADTQYF.

This clonotype was detected a few times. The gene calls are TRBV7-9 and TRBJ2-6, with 8 bases lining up with TRBD1. The CDR3 spans 18 residues. CDR1 and CDR2 (germline): SEHNR, FQNEAQ (reference sequence). V was clipped by 6 bases and J by 0 bases; unmatched bases: 10. Here the CDR3 reads CASRRAGTGGSGANVLTF. CDR3 sequence (DNA): TGTGCCAGCAGGCGAGCCGGGACAGGAGGCTCTGGGGCCAACGTCCTGACTTTC.

In its sample, this clonotype was seen many times. V usage is TRBV7-8 and J usage is TRBJ2-5; the match to TRBD1 covers 7 bases. The J segment lost 5 bases and the V segment lost 10 bases, leaving 16 bases of the junction unmatched. The CDR3 length is 15 residues. The germline gives CDR1 SGHVS, CDR2 FQNEAQ. The CDR3 protein is CATTQGRQGSETQYF. CDR3 in DNA: TGTGCCACCACTCAGGGGCGACAGGGCTCCGAGACCCAGTACTTC.

The chain joins TRBV20-1 to TRBJ2-3, with D unresolved. Germline V gene lookup returns CDR1 DFQATT and CDR2 SNEGSKA (reference sequence). V dropped 0 bases and J dropped 5 bases, with 3 bases sitting between them. The CDR3 consists of 11 residues. CDR3 sequence: CSAREVDTQYF. Written as DNA, the CDR3 is TGCAGTGCTAGAGAGGTAGATACGCAGTATTTT.

This clonotype was recorded a few times. The chain couples TRBV7-9 to TRBJ2-7, with D perhaps matching TRBD1 or TRBD2 (6 bases each). The germline gives CDR1 SEHNR, CDR2 FQNEAQ (reference sequence). This CDR3 comprises 14 residues. V shed 5 bases and J shed 1 base, with 12 bases lying between them. CDR3 region: CASSPGGQSYEQYF. The CDR3 DNA is TGTGCCAGCAGCCCCGGGGGCCAGTCCTACGAGCAGTACTTC. The full variable domain, in which reference TRBV7-9 and TRBJ2-7 provide the parts outside the CDR3, is DTGVSQNPRHKITKRGQNVTFRCDPISEHNRLYWYRQTLGQGPEFLTYFQNEAQLEKSRLLSDRFSAERPKGSFSTLEIQRTEQGDSAMYLCASSPGGQSYEQYFGPGTRLTVT.

This clonotype occurred many times. The CDR3, as DNA: TGTGCCAGCAGTCCTCAGGGCTACGAGCAGTACTTC. Translated: CASSPQGYEQYF. The genes are TRBV14 and TRBJ2-7; D possibly corresponds to TRBD1 (5 bases). CDR3 length equals 12 residues. V was pared by 6 bases and J by 3 bases, with 9 bases between. CDR1 and CDR2 (germline): SGHDN, FVKESK.

The rearrangement links TRBV7-2 to TRBJ2-1, with TRBD2 as a possible D gene (6 bases). This CDR3 is built from 15 residues. The germline V and J ends were trimmed by 3 bases and 7 bases, with 16 bases remaining between them. Germline loops: CDR1 SGHTA, CDR2 FQGNSA. CDR3 DNA sequence: TGTGCCAGCAGCTTGTCTGGGAATGGGGGGAATGAGCAGTTCTTC. Translating it yields CASSLSGNGGNEQFF.

The genes are TRBV30 and TRBJ2-5, with TRBD2 identical over 8 bases. Germline CDR1 and CDR2: GTSNPN and SVGIG (reference sequence). The length of the CDR3 is 15 residues. V lost 4 bases and J lost 4; bases outside the gene matches: 11. CDR3 bases: TGTGCCTGGATTCGACCGGGACTAGTTGGAGAGACCCAGTACTTC. The encoded protein is CAWIRPGLVGETQYF.

This clonotype was counted between two and nine times. V and J are TRBV29-1 and TRBJ2-5, with 7 bases lining up with TRBD1. The CDR3 spans 14 residues. Germline lookup yields CDR1 SQVTM and CDR2 ANQGSEA. J gave up 5 bases and V 0 bases, and 6 bases lay outside the gene matches. This CDR3 reads CSVEDPDRYETQYF. CDR3 in DNA: TGCAGCGTTGAAGATCCGGACAGGTACGAGACCCAGTACTTC.

The rearrangement joins TRBV9 to TRBJ2-1, with D perhaps TRBD2 (5 bases). Germline CDR1 reads SGDLS; CDR2 reads YYNGEE. This CDR3 is built from 17 residues. V lost 4 bases and J lost 6, with 23 bases in between. CDR3 region: CASSPRLEAGMGNEQFF. In DNA, the CDR3 is TGTGCCAGCAGCCCGAGACTGGAGGCCGGGATGGGCAATGAGCAGTTCTTC.